This passage covers 14 T cell receptor beta chains from one sample sequenced in a study of T cell changes during pregnancy in multiple sclerosis. Clones were read by immunoSEQ multiplex PCR, and TCRdb kept only the in-frame ones, dropping some. Altogether around 78,000 clones are present, 93% being singletons, with the ten largest covering 2.5%. The starting material was peripheral blood, obtained in the second trimester of pregnancy. These receptors were taken from a female donor with multiple sclerosis, enrolled in a pregnancy study.

V usage is TRBV6-1 and J usage is TRBJ1-5; D ambiguous. Trimming pared 0 bases from V and 1 base from J, leaving 4 bases between. There are 14 residues in the CDR3. Germline loops: CDR1 MNHNS, CDR2 SASEGT. CDR3 bases: TGTGCCAGCAGTGAAGCGCAGAGCAATCAGCCCCAGCATTTT. This encodes CASSEAQSNQPQHF.

This chain links TRBV7-6 with TRBJ1-1; D is ambiguous. This CDR3 region has 14 residues. Germline assignment: CDR1 SGHVS and CDR2 FNYEAQ. The V gene lost 1 base and the J gene lost 11 bases, with 17 bases spanning the gap. This CDR3 reads CASSLGDPPGRAFF. The CDR3 DNA follows: TGTGCCAGCAGCTTAGGAGACCCCCCGGGAAGGGCTTTCTTT.

The rearrangement joins TRBV2 to TRBJ2-3; the D gene is possibly TRBD2 (7 bases). Trimming took 2 bases from V and 6 from J, leaving 15 bases between them. This CDR3 comprises 15 residues. The V gene's germline CDR1 is SNHLY and CDR2 FYNNEI. CDR3 residues: CASSESRGGADTQYF. DNA for the CDR3: TGTGCCAGCAGTGAAAGTCGTGGGGGGGCGGATACGCAGTATTTT. The full variable domain, completed using reference TRBV2 and TRBJ2-3, is EPEVTQTPSHQVTQMGQEVILRCVPISNHLYFYWYRQILGQKVEFLVSFYNNEISEKSEIFDDQFSVERPDGSNFTLKIRSTKLEDSAMYFCASSESRGGADTQYFGPGTRLTVL.

In DNA form, the CDR3 reads TGTGCCAGCAGCTTAAGGGAGGGAGGCGAGCAGTACTTC. Encoded protein: CASSLREGGEQYF. The chain uses TRBV7-3 and TRBJ2-7, with TRBD2 matching over 7 bases. The CDR3 extends over 13 amino acids. V was clipped by 1 base and J by 6 bases; unmatched bases: 3. Germline-derived CDR1 and CDR2 are SGHTA and FQGTGA.

The V gene is TRBV5-1, the J gene TRBJ2-7, with D tentatively TRBD1 (6 bases). The CDR3 totals 14 residues. Germline CDR1 reads SGHRS; CDR2 reads YFSETQ. V was clipped by 0 bases and J by 2 bases, with 9 bases between them. The CDR3 spells CASSLEQGTYEQYF. CDR3 nucleotide sequence: TGCGCCAGCAGCTTGGAACAGGGCACCTACGAGCAGTACTTC. Complete variable domain (other parts from reference TRBV5-1 and TRBJ2-7): KAGVTQTPRYLIKTRGQQVTLSCSPISGHRSVSWYQQTPGQGLQFLFEYFSETQRNKGNFPGRFSGRQFSNSRSEMNVSTLELGDSALYLCASSLEQGTYEQYFGPGTRLTVT.

This rearrangement joins TRBV2 to TRBJ1-6, with a possible D match to TRBD1 (6 bases). Trimming took 4 bases from V and 8 from J, leaving 12 bases between them. The CDR3 is 14 amino acids. Germline lookup yields CDR1 SNHLY and CDR2 FYNNEI. The CDR3 is CASSGWGLDSPLHF. The CDR3 region has the DNA TGTGCCAGCAGTGGGTGGGGGCTGGATTCACCCCTCCACTTT.

The J gene is TRBJ2-5, the V gene TRBV6-6, with 10 bases identical to TRBD2. V lost 6 bases and J lost 5; bases outside the gene matches: 9. The CDR3 consists of 15 residues. Germline loops: CDR1 MNHNY, CDR2 SVGAGI (reference sequence). The CDR3 sequence is CASSPQRGGSETQYF. In nucleotides, the CDR3 is TGTGCCAGCAGCCCCCAGCGGGGGGGCTCGGAGACCCAGTACTTC.

V usage is TRBV5-4 and J usage is TRBJ2-1, with 10 bases that match TRBD2. The trim removed 0 bases at V and 4 bases at J, leaving 4 bases unmatched. CDR3 length equals 16 residues. CDR1 is SGHNT and CDR2 is YYREEE in the germline V gene (reference sequence). The CDR3 reads CASSLDERGGYNEQFF. The CDR3 nucleotides are TGTGCCAGCAGCTTGGACGAGCGGGGGGGTTACAATGAGCAGTTCTTC.

The chain carries TRBV10-2 and TRBJ2-2, with 10 bases matching TRBD1. V lost 7 bases to trimming and J lost 7 bases; unmatched junction nucleotides: 15. This CDR3 has 17 residues. The germline V gene has CDR1 WSHSY and CDR2 SAAADI. The CDR3 loop reads CASTNSATGGLVGELFF. CDR3 nucleotide sequence: TGCGCCAGCACTAACTCGGCGACAGGGGGCTTAGTCGGGGAGCTGTTTTTT.

DNA of the CDR3: TGTGCCAGCAGTGAGTGGGCGGGGGCTGAGCAGTTCTTC. This encodes CASSEWAGAEQFF. This sequence joins TRBV6-4 and TRBJ2-1; tentatively, D is TRBD2 (7 bases). The CDR3 covers 13 residues. Looked up from germline, CDR1 is MRHNA and CDR2 is SNTAGT. The V end was cut by 3 bases, the J end by 9 bases, with 12 bases between.

This clone was recorded once. The chain is built from TRBV6-6 and TRBJ1-5, with D possibly matching TRBD1 (6 bases). The CDR3 has 16 residues. Germline CDR1 is MNHNY and CDR2 is SVGAGI (reference sequence). The V gene lost 7 bases and the J gene lost 0 bases, with 16 bases spanning the gap. In nucleotides, the CDR3 is TGTGCCAGCACCAGTCCTCAGGGACATAGCAATCAGCCCCAGCATTTT. Its protein product is CASTSPQGHSNQPQHF.

The chain couples TRBV25-1 to TRBJ2-1; D is perhaps TRBD2 (6 bases). With 5 bases removed from V and 0 bases from J, the gap between germline ends came to 11 bases. Germline values: CDR1 MGHDK, CDR2 SYGVNS. The CDR3 is 15 residues long. The CDR3 region is CASSPGVGSYNEQFF. CDR3 DNA sequence: TGTGCCAGCAGTCCGGGGGTGGGCTCCTACAATGAGCAGTTCTTC.

This chain links TRBV5-6 with TRBJ1-1; D uncertain. The CDR3 contains 13 residues. Between the trimmed V and J ends, which lost 0 bases and 1 base, there was a span of 4 bases. The germline gives CDR1 SGHDT, CDR2 YYEEEE. CDR3 residues: CASSLEANTEAFF. DNA for the CDR3: TGTGCCAGCAGCTTGGAAGCGAACACTGAAGCTTTCTTT.

The chain links TRBV6-1 to TRBJ1-1; D may be TRBD1 (6 bases). Trimming left V 3 bases short and J 4 bases short, with 12 bases between. The CDR3 length is 14 residues. The germline gives CDR1 MNHNS, CDR2 SASEGT. CDR3 bases: TGTGCCAGCAGTGATGGGCGGGGGCTCACTGAAGCTTTCTTT. Its protein is CASSDGRGLTEAFF.